These 17 T cell receptor beta chains share one sample of origin, sequenced in a study of technical replicates of blood from a few donors (dated by TCRdb to about 2017). Library generation was performed with the immunoSEQ multiplex PCR assay. As stored in TCRdb, this immuneACCESS dataset retains in-frame rearrangements with V and J assigned. A fraction of the clones does not appear; measured against another copy, unresolved V genes explain less than half of the discrepancy, and the remainder lacks a known reason. The sample yields 12,000 or so clones; roughly 92% were counted once. Of the sample, 8.5% is held by the ten largest clones. Sequencing used PBMCs. The receptors here all came from a human donor in good health.

The V call is TRBV19, the J call TRBJ2-7, with a tentative D call TRBD1 (6 bases). V shed 6 bases and J shed 3 bases, with 15 bases lying between them. The CDR3 spans 14 residues. The V gene's germline CDR1 is LNHDA and CDR2 SQIVND (reference sequence). The CDR3 region is CASSWSDSNYEQYF. In DNA form, the CDR3 reads TGTGCCAGTAGCTGGTCGGACAGTAACTACGAGCAGTACTTC.

V usage is TRBV11-1 and J usage is TRBJ2-1, with 9 bases lining up with TRBD2. Germline V gene data show CDR1 as SGHAT and CDR2 as FQDESV (reference sequence). V shed 5 bases, J shed 4 bases, and the junction held 12 bases outside the gene matches. This CDR3 is built from 17 residues. The CDR3 here is CASSPRGSSGVYNEQFF. The CDR3 DNA reads as TGTGCCAGCAGCCCCCGTGGGTCTAGCGGGGTATACAATGAGCAGTTCTTC. Full variable domain (outside the CDR3, taken from reference TRBV11-1 and TRBJ2-1): EAEVAQSPRYKITEKSQAVAFWCDPISGHATLYWYRQILGQGPELLVQFQDESVVDDSQLPKDRFSAERLKGVDSTLKIQPAELGDSAMYLCASSPRGSSGVYNEQFFGPGTRLTVL.

The chain carries TRBV11-2 and TRBJ2-3; 8 nucleotides match TRBD2. This CDR3 spans 15 amino acids. Germline CDR1 reads SGHAT; CDR2 reads FQNNGV. V was clipped by 2 bases and J by 6 bases; unmatched bases: 7. In DNA form, the CDR3 reads TGTGCCAGCAGCTTACTGCCCGGGACTAGTGATACGCAGTATTTT. It translates to CASSLLPGTSDTQYF.

This clone was recorded a few times. V gene TRBV29-1 combines with J gene TRBJ1-1; D remains unclear. V was shortened by 6 bases and J by 0 bases, with 11 bases between the two germline ends. Per the germline V gene, CDR1 is SQVTM and CDR2 is ANQGSEA. The CDR3 runs to 13 residues. The CDR3 region is CSVEESMNTEAFF. The CDR3 DNA is TGCAGCGTCGAGGAGTCAATGAACACTGAAGCTTTCTTT.

The sample holds a few counts of this clone. The rearrangement links TRBV28 to TRBJ1-2; TRBD1 aligns across 8 bases. V was clipped by 7 bases and J by 8 bases; unmatched bases: 15. Germline V gene lookup returns CDR1 MDHEN and CDR2 SYDVKM. The CDR3 is 15 residues long. CDR3 coding DNA: TGTGCCAGCACCTGGGACAGGCTAGGGAGCCCGGGCTACACCTTC. Translating gives CASTWDRLGSPGYTF.

The rearrangement links TRBV2 to TRBJ2-5, with TRBD2 identical over 9 bases. Germline V gives CDR1 SNHLY, CDR2 FYNNEI. The trim removed 7 bases at V and 2 bases at J, leaving 11 bases unmatched. This CDR3 has 16 residues. Written as DNA, the CDR3 is TGTGCCAGCACTGACGGGCGGGAGGGGAGGCAAGAGACCCAGTACTTC. It translates to CASTDGREGRQETQYF.

The gene calls are TRBV19 and TRBJ1-5; D is ambiguous. The ends were cut back, 9 bases at V and 2 bases at J, with 14 bases in the middle. Germline V CDR1 and CDR2: LNHDA, SQIVND (reference sequence). This CDR3 region has 14 residues. CDR3 nucleotides: TGTGCCAGCTACGATGTAAGCGGCAATCAGCCCCAGCATTTT. Translation gives CASYDVSGNQPQHF.

The chain carries TRBV19 and TRBJ1-1; 8 bases map to TRBD1. CDR1 LNHDA and CDR2 SQIVND come from the germline V gene (reference sequence). V lost 5 bases, J lost 2 bases, and 10 bases stayed unmatched. This CDR3 contains 16 residues. CDR3: CASSPSSGTGNTEAFF. The DNA for the CDR3 is TGTGCCAGTAGTCCTAGTTCCGGGACAGGTAACACTGAAGCTTTCTTT.

This chain links TRBV5-1 with TRBJ2-2; tentatively, D is TRBD2 (6 bases). The germline CDR1 and CDR2 sequences are SGHRS and YFSETQ. This CDR3 region has 17 residues. Trimming pared 1 base from V and 0 bases from J, leaving 13 bases between. The CDR3 DNA reads TGCGCCAGCAGCTTGTCCCCTAGCGCGTCGAACACCGGGGAGCTGTTTTTT. It is translated as CASSLSPSASNTGELFF. Based on the CDR3 plus reference TRBV5-1 and TRBJ2-2, the full variable domain is KAGVTQTPRYLIKTRGQQVTLSCSPISGHRSVSWYQQTPGQGLQFLFEYFSETQRNKGNFPGRFSGRQFSNSRSEMNVSTLELGDSALYLCASSLSPSASNTGELFFGEGSRLTVL.

The V gene is TRBV30, the J gene TRBJ1-4; D remains unclear. The CDR3 covers 15 residues. The V end was cut by 1 base, the J end by 4 bases, with 13 bases between. The germline V gene encodes CDR1 GTSNPN and CDR2 SVGIG (reference sequence). As DNA, the CDR3 is TGTGCCTGGAGTGAGAGTCCTACCGTTAATGAAAAACTGTTTTTT. Translated, it gives CAWSESPTVNEKLFF.

The chain carries TRBV5-6 and TRBJ2-7; TRBD2 agrees at 7 bases. CDR3 length: 12 residues. Unmatched junction bases numbered 0, after V lost 3 bases and J lost 3 bases. Per the germline V gene, CDR1 is SGHDT and CDR2 is YYEEEE. The CDR3 sequence is CASSWGGYEQYF. CDR3 nucleotide sequence: TGTGCCAGCAGCTGGGGGGGCTACGAGCAGTACTTC.

This clone appeared a single time. The V gene is TRBV18, the J gene TRBJ1-1; TRBD1 aligns across 7 bases. The CDR3 contains 16 residues. V was pared by 6 bases and J by 5 bases, with 15 bases of the junction left unmatched. Germline CDR1 and CDR2: KGHSH and LQKENI. CDR3 protein: CASSRRDSEIGTEAFF. DNA for the CDR3: TGTGCCAGCTCTAGACGGGACAGCGAGATAGGGACTGAAGCTTTCTTT. The full variable domain, in which reference TRBV18 and TRBJ1-1 provide the parts outside the CDR3, is NAGVMQNPRHLVRRRGQEARLRCSPMKGHSHVYWYRQLPEEGLKFMVYLQKENIIDESGMPKERFSAEFPKEGPSILRIQQVVRGDSAAYFCASSRRDSEIGTEAFFGQGTRLTVV.

This clone occurred once. This chain connects TRBV13 to TRBJ1-2, with TRBD1 matching 7 bases. This CDR3 spans 14 amino acids. Germline CDR1 and CDR2: PRHDT and FYEKMQ (reference sequence). The V gene end was trimmed by 5 bases and the J gene end by 8 bases; junction bases not matched to a gene: 11. CDR3 nucleotide sequence: TGTGCCAGCAGCGGACAGGTTTTGCTAGAGGGCTACACCTTC. This codes for CASSGQVLLEGYTF.

This rearrangement joins TRBV6-7 to TRBJ2-5; D perhaps matches TRBD2 (6 bases). Being an ORF, TRBV6-7 has a function that is uncertain. V was cut by 0 bases and J by 7 bases, with 21 bases left in between. The CDR3 consists of 17 residues. CDR3 protein: CASSYSGRRGPRGTQYF. The DNA of the CDR3 is TGTGCCAGCAGTTACTCGGGGAGGAGGGGCCCTCGGGGGACCCAGTACTTC.

The chain is built from TRBV5-1 and TRBJ1-4; 7 bases match TRBD1. Germline V CDR1 and CDR2: SGHRS, YFSETQ. This CDR3 region has 15 residues. Losses at the gene ends were 3 bases for V and 5 bases for J; bases not matched to a gene: 7. The CDR3 loop is CASSSETGTNEKLFF. CDR3 coding DNA: TGCGCCAGCAGCTCCGAGACAGGGACCAATGAAAAACTGTTTTTT.

V and J are TRBV30 and TRBJ2-2, with TRBD2 matching over 7 bases. Germline V gives CDR1 GTSNPN, CDR2 SVGIG (reference sequence). Germline trimming cut 5 bases from V and 7 bases from J; bases unmatched to any gene: 7. The CDR3 consists of 13 residues. CDR3 protein: CAWCLPGGGELFF. In DNA form, the CDR3 reads TGTGCCTGGTGTCTTCCGGGAGGCGGGGAGCTGTTTTTT.

The chain combines TRBV19 with TRBJ2-7; possibly TRBD2 for D (6 bases). CDR3 size: 15 residues. V lost 3 bases and J 4 bases, leaving 16 bases between the germline ends. Germline V gene data show CDR1 as LNHDA and CDR2 as SQIVND (reference sequence). The CDR3 spells CASSMGGAPGYEQYF. DNA of the CDR3: TGTGCCAGTAGTATGGGCGGGGCCCCGGGGTACGAGCAGTACTTC.